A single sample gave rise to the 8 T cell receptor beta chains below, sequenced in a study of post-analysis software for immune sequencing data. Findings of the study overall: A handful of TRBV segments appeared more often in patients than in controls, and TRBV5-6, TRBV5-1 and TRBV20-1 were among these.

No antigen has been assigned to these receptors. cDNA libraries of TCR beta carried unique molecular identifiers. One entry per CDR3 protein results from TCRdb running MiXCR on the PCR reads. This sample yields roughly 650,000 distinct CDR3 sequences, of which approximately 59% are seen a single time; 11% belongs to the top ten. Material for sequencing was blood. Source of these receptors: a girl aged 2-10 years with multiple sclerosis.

In DNA form, the CDR3 reads TGTGCCAGCAGCTCCATCTACAATGAGCAGTTCTTC. Residues: CASSSIYNEQFF. The chain couples TRBV11-2 to TRBJ2-1; D is ambiguous. CDR3 size: 12 residues. Germline V CDR1 and CDR2: SGHAT, FQNNGV. V gave up 4 bases and J gave up 3 bases, with 4 bases separating them.

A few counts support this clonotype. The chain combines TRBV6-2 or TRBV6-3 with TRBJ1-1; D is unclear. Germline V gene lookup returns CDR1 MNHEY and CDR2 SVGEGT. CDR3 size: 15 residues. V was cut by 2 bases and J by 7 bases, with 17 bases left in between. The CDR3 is CASSYGGPDSYEAFF. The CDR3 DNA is TGTGCCAGCAGTTACGGAGGTCCTGACTCGTATGAAGCTTTCTTT.

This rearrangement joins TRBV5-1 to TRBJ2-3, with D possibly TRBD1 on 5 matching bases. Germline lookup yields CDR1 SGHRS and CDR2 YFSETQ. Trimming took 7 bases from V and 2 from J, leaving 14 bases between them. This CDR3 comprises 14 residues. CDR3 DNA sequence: TGCGCCAGCGGGGCTCCCCAGAACACAGATACGCAGTATTTT. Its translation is CASGAPQNTDTQYF.

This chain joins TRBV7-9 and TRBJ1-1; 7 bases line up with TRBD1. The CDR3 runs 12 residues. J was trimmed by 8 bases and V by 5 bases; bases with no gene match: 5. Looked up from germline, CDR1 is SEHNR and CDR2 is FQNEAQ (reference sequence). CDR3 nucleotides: TGTGCCAGCAGCCGGGGACAGCCCGAAGCTTTCTTT. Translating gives CASSRGQPEAFF. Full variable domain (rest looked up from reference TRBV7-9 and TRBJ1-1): DTGVSQNPRHKITKRGQNVTFRCDPISEHNRLYWYRQTLGQGPEFLTYFQNEAQLEKSRLLSDRFSAERPKGSFSTLEIQRTEQGDSAMYLCASSRGQPEAFFGQGTRLTVV.

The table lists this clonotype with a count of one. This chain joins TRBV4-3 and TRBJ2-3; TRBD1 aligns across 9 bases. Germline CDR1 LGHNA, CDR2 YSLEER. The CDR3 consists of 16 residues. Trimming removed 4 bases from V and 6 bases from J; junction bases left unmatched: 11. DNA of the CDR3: TGCGCCAGCAGCCGATGGATACAGGGGGCCAACGATACGCAGTATTTT. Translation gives CASSRWIQGANDTQYF.

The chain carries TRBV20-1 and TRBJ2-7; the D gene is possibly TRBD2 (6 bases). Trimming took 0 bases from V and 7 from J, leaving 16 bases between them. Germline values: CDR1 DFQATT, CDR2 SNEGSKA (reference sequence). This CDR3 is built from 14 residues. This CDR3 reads CSAREGSDAGEQYF. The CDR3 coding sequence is TGCAGTGCTAGAGAAGGCTCCGATGCGGGGGAGCAGTACTTC.

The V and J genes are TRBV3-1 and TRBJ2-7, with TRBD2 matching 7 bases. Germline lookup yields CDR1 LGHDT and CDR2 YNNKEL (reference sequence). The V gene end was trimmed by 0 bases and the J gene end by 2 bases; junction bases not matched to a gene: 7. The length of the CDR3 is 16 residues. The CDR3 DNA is TGTGCCAGCAGCCAAGAGTTAGCTAGCGGTCCCTACGAGCAGTACTTC. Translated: CASSQELASGPYEQYF.

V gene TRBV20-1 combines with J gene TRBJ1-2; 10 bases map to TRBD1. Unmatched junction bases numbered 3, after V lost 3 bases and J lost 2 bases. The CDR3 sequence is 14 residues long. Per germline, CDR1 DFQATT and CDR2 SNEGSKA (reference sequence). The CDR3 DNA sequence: TGCAGTGCTAGTCCGGGACAGGGGAACTATGGCTACACCTTC. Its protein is CSASPGQGNYGYTF.